What follows is one TCR beta chain and its context. This entry is derived from a study of blood T cell repertoires in COVID-19. The overall study: Collection of acute and convalescent COVID-19 samples took place in the United States, Italy and Spain. Sources were T cells, B-cell-depleted T cells, or PBMCs; the material itself was cDNA or gDNA.

The CDR3 has 15 residues. After removal of 3 bases from V and 6 bases from J, the junction contained 6 bases not matched to a gene. Per the germline V gene, CDR1 is LNHDA and CDR2 is SQIVND (reference sequence). Original data processing: Estimation of nucleated cell counts relied on the amplification of reference gene primers. Generated by immunoSEQ multiplex PCR, the TCRdb table keeps only in-frame clones and is missing some. V, J and clone size derive from that table, while D and trimming were established from the DNA sequence. This repertoire shows about 120,000 clones, 70% to 80% found once; its top ten account for 7.9%.

The sequenced sample was peripheral blood. The receptor was derived from a human donor in a cohort sampled during active COVID-19. The chain joins TRBV19 to TRBJ1-5; 9 nucleotides align to TRBD1. The CDR3 DNA sequence: TGTGCCAGTAGTATTACAGGGGGCGGGAGTCAGCCCCAGCATTTT. Translated: CASSITGGGSQPQHF.